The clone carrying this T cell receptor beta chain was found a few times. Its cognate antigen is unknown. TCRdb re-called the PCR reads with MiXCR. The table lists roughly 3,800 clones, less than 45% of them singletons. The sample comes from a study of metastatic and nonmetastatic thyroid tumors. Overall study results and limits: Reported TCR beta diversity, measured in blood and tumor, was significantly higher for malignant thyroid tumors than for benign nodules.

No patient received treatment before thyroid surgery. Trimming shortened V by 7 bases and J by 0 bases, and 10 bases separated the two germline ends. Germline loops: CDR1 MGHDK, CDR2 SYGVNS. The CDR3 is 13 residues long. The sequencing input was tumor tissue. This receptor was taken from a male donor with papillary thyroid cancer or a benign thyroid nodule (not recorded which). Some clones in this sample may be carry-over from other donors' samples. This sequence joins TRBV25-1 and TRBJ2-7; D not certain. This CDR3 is CASMGISSYEQYF. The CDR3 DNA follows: TGTGCCAGCATGGGCATCTCCTCCTACGAGCAGTACTTC.